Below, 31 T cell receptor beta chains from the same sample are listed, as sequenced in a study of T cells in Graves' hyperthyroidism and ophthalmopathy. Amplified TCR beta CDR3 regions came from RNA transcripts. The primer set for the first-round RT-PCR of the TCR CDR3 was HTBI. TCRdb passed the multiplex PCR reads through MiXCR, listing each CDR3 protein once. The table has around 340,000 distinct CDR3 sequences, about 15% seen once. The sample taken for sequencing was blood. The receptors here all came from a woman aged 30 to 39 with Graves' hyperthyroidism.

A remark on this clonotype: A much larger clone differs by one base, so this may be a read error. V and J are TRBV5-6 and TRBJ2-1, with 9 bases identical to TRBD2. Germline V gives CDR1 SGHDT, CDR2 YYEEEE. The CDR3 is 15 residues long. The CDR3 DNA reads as TGTGCCGGCAGCTTGATGAGCGGGAGGAACAATGAGCAGTTCTTC. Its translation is CAGSLMSGRNNEQFF.

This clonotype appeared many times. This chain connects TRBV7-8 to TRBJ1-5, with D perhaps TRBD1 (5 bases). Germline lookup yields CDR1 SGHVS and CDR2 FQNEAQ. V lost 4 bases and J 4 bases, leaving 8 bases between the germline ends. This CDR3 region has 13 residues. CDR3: CASSSAGNQPQHF. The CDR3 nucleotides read TGTGCCAGCAGCTCCGCAGGGAATCAGCCCCAGCATTTT.

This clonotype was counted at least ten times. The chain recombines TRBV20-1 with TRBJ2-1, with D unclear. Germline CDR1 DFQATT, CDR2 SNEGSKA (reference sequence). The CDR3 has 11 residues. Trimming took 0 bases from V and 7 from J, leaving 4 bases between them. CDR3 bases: TGCAGTGCTAGAGACAGGAATGAGCAGTTCTTC. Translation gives CSARDRNEQFF.

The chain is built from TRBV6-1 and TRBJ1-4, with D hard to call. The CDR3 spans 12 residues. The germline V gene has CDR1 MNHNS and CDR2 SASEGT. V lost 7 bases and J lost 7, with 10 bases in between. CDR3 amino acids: CASKGSGEKLFF. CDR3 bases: TGTGCCAGCAAGGGATCGGGTGAAAAACTGTTTTTT.

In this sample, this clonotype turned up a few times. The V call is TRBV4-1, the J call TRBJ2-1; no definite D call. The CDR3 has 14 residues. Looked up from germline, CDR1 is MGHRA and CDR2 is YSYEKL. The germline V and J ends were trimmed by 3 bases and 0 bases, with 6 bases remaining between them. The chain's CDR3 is CASSHLSSYNEQFF. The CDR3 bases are TGCGCCAGCAGCCATCTTAGCTCCTACAATGAGCAGTTCTTC.

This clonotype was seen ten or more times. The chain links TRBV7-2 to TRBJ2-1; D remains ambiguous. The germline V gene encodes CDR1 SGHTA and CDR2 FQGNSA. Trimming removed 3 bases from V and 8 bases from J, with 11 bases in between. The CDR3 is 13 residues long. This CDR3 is CASSFSNAHEQFF. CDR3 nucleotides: TGTGCCAGCAGCTTTAGCAACGCCCATGAGCAGTTCTTC.

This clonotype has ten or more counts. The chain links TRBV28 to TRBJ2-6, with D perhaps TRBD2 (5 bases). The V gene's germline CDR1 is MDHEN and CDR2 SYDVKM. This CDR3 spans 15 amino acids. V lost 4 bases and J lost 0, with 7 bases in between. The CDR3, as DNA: TGTGCCAGCAGTTACGGGATCTCTGGGGCCAACGTCCTGACTTTC. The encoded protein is CASSYGISGANVLTF.

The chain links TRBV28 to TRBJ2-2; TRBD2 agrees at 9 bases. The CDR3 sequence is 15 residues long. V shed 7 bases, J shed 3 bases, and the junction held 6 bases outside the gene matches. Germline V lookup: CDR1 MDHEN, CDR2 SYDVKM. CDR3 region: CASTYTSGYTGELFF. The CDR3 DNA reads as TGTGCCAGCACCTATACTAGCGGGTACACCGGGGAGCTGTTTTTT. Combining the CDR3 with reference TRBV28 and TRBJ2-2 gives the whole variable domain DVKVTQSSRYLVKRTGEKVFLECVQDMDHENMFWYRQDPGLGLRLIYFSYDVKMKEKGDIPEGYSVSREKKERFSLILESASTNQTSMYLCASTYTSGYTGELFFGEGSRLTVL.

This chain's CDR3 is CASSQDLASGSYEQYF. DNA of the CDR3: TGTGCCAGCAGCCAAGATCTCGCTAGCGGGAGTTACGAGCAGTACTTC. The rearrangement uses TRBV3-1 and TRBJ2-7; 10 bases agree with TRBD2. The CDR3 has 16 amino acids. Germline trimming cut 0 bases from V and 4 bases from J; bases unmatched to any gene: 6. Germline lookup yields CDR1 LGHDT and CDR2 YNNKEL (reference sequence).

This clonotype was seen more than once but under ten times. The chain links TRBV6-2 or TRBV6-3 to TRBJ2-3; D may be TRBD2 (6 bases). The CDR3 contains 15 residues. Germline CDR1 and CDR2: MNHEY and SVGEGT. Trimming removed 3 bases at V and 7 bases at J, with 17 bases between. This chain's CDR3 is CASSYRNAGSNTQYF. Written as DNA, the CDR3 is TGTGCCAGCAGTTATCGCAACGCGGGATCTAATACGCAGTATTTT.

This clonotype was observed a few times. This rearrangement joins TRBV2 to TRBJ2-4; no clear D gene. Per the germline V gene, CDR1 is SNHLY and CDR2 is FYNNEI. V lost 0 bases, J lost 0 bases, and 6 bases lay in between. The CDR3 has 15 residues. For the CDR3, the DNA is TGTGCCAGCAGTGAAGCTGGCACAGCCAAAAACATTCAGTACTTC. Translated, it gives CASSEAGTAKNIQYF.

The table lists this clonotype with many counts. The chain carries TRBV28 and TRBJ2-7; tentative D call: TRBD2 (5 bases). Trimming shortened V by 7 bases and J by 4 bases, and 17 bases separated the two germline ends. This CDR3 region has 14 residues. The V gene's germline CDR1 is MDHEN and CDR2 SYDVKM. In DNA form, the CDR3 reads TGTGCCAGCATTCGGGTGGGAGAAAAGTACGAGCAGTACTTC. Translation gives CASIRVGEKYEQYF.

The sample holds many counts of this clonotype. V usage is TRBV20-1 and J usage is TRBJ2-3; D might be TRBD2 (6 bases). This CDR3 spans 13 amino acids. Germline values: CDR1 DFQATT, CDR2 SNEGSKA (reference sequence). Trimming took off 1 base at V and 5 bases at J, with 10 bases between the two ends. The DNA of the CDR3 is TGCAGTGCTAGAGCGGGAGTTATAGATACGCAGTATTTT. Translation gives CSARAGVIDTQYF.

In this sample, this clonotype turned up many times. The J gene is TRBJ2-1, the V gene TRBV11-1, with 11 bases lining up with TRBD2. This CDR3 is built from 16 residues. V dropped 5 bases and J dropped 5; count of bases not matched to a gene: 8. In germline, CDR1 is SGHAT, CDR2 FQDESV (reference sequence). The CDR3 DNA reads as TGTGCCAGCAGCCGTGGGACTAGCGGACGAGACAATGAGCAGTTCTTC. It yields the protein CASSRGTSGRDNEQFF.

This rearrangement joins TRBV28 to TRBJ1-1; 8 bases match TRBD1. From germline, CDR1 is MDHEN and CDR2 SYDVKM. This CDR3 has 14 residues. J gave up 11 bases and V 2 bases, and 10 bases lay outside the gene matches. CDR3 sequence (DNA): TGTGCCAGCAGTTTAGACCTCCAGGGGGCAAAGGCTTTCTTT. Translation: CASSLDLQGAKAFF.

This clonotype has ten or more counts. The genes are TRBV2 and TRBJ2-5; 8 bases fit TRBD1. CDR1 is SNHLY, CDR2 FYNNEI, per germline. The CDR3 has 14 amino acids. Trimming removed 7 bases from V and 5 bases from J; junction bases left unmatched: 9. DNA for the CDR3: TGTGCCAGCACCCTGGACAGGGTCGAGGAGACCCAGTACTTC. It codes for CASTLDRVEETQYF.

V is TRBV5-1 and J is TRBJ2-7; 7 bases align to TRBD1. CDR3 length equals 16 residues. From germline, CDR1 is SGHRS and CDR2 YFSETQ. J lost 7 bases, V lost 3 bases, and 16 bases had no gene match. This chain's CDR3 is CASSSQPGQRTEEQYF. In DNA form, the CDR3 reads TGCGCCAGCAGCTCACAACCGGGACAGCGCACAGAGGAGCAGTACTTC.

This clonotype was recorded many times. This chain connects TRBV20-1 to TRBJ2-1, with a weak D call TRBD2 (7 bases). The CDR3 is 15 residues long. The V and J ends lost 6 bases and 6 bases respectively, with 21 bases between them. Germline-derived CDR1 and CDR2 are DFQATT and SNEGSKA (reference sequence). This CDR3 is CSATGGGTLGNEQFF. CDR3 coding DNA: TGCAGTGCCACGGGGGGCGGAACCCTCGGCAATGAGCAGTTCTTC.

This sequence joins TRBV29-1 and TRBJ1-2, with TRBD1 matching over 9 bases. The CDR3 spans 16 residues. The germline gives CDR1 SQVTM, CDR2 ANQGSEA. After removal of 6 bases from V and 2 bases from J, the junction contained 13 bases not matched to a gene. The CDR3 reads CSVGQGTRERNYGYTF. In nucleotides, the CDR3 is TGCAGCGTGGGACAGGGAACTCGAGAACGCAACTATGGCTACACCTTC.

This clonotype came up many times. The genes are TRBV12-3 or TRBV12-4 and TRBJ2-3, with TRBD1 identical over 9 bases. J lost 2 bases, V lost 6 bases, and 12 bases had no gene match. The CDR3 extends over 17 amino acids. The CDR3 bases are TGTGCCAGCAGCAAAATCACGGGGACAGGGCCCACAGATACGCAGTATTTT. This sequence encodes CASSKITGTGPTDTQYF.

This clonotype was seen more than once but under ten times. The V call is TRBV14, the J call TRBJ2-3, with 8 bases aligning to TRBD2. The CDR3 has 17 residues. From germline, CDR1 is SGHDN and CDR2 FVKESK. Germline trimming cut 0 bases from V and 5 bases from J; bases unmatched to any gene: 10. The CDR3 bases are TGTGCCAGCAGCCAAGATCGACCGGGAGGGCCAGAAGATACGCAGTATTTT. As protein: CASSQDRPGGPEDTQYF. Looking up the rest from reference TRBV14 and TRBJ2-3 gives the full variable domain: EAGVTQFPSHSVIEKGQTVTLRCDPISGHDNLYWYRRVMGKEIKFLLHFVKESKQDESGMPNNRFLAERTGGTYSTLKVQPAELEDSGVYFCASSQDRPGGPEDTQYFGPGTRLTVL.

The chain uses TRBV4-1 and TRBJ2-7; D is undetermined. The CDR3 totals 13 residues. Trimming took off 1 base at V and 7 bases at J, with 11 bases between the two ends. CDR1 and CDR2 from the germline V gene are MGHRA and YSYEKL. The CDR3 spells CASSQVRLEEQYF. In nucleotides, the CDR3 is TGCGCCAGCAGCCAAGTCAGGCTGGAAGAGCAGTACTTC.

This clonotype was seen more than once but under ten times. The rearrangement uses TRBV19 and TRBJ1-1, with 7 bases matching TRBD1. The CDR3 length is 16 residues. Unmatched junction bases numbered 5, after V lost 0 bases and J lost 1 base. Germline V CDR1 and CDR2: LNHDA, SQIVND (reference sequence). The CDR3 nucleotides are TGTGCCAGTAGTATAGATCGCCGGGACAGGAACACTGAAGCTTTCTTT. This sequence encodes CASSIDRRDRNTEAFF.

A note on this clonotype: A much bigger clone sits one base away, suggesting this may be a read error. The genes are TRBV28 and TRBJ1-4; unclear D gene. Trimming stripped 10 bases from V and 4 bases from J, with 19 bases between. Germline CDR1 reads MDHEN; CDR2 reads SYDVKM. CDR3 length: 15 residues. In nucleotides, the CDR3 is TGTGCCAACAGCCGGGGTGGGCTGCATAATGAAAAACTGTTTTTT. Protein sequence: CANSRGGLHNEKLFF.

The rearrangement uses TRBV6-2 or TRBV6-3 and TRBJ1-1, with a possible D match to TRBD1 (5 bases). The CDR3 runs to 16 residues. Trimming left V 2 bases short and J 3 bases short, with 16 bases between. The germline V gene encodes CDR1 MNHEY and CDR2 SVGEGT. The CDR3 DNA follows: TGTGCCAGCAGTTACCCGAAGGGACCGTGGGACACTGAAGCTTTCTTT. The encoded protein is CASSYPKGPWDTEAFF.

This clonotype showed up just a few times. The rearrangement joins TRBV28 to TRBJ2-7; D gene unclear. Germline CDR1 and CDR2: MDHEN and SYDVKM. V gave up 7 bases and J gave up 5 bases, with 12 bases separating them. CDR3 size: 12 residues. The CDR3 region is CASTRGFDEQYF. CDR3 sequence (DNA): TGTGCCAGCACACGCGGATTTGACGAGCAGTACTTC.

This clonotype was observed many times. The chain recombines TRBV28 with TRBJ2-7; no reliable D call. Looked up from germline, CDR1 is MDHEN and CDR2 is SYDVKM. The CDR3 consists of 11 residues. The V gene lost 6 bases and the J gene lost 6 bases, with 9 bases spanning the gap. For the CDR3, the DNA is TGTGCCAGCAGCCACTTGAGCGAGCAGTACTTC. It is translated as CASSHLSEQYF.

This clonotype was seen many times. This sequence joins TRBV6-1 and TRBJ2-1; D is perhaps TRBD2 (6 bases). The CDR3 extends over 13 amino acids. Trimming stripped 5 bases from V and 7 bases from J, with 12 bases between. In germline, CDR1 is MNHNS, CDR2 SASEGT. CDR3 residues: CASSLIAANEQFF. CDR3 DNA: TGTGCCAGCAGTCTGATAGCGGCTAATGAGCAGTTCTTC.

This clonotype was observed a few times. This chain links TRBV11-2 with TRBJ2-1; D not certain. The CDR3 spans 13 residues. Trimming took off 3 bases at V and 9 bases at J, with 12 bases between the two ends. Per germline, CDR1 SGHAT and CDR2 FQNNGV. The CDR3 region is CASSFWGSPEQFF. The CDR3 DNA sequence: TGTGCCAGCAGCTTTTGGGGAAGTCCTGAGCAGTTCTTC. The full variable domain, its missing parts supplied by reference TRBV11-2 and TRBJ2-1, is EAGVAQSPRYKIIEKRQSVAFWCNPISGHATLYWYQQILGQGPKLLIQFQNNGVVDDSQLPKDRFSAERLKGVDSTLKIQPAKLEDSAVYLCASSFWGSPEQFFGPGTRLTVL.

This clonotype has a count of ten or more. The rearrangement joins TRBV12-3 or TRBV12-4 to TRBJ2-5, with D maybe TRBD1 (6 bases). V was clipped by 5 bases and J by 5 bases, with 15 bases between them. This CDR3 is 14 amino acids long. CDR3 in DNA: TGTGCCAGCAGTATACACTGGGGGCGGGAGACCCAGTACTTC. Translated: CASSIHWGRETQYF.

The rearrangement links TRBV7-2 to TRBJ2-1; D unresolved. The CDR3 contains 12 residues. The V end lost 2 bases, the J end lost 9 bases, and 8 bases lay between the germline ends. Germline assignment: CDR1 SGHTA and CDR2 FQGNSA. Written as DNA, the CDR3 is TGTGCCAGCAGCTTATATAGGGTTGAGCAGTTCTTC. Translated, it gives CASSLYRVEQFF.